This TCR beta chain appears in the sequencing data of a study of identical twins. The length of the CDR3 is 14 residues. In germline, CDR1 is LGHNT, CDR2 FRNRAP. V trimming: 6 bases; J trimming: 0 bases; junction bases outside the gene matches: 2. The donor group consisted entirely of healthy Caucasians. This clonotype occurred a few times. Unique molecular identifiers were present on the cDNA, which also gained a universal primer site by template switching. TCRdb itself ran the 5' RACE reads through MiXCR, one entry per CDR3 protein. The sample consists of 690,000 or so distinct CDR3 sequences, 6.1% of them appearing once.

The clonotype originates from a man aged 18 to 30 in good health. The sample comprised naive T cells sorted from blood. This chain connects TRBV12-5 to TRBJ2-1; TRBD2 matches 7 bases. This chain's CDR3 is CASGGRISYNEQFF. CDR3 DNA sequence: TGTGCTAGTGGCGGGAGGATCTCCTACAATGAGCAGTTCTTC.